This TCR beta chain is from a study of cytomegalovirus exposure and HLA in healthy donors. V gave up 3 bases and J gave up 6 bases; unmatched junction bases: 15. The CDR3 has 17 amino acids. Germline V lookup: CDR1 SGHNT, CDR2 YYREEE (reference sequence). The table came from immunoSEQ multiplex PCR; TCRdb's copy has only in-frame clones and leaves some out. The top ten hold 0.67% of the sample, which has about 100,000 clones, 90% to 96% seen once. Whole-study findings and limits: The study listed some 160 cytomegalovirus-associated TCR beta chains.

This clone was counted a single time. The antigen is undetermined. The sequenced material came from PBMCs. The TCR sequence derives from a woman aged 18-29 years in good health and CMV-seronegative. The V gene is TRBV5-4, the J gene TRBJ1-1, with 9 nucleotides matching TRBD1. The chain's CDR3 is CASSSDRGNLNTAEAFF. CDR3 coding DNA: TGTGCCAGCAGCTCGGACAGGGGAAACTTGAACACCGCTGAAGCTTTCTTT.